This TCR beta chain was sequenced during a study of blood T cell repertoires in COVID-19. Study-wide context: The study drew acute and convalescent COVID-19 samples from the United States, Italy and Spain. Sources were T cells, B-cell-depleted T cells, or PBMCs; the material itself was cDNA or gDNA.

Trimming pared 8 bases from V and 4 bases from J, leaving 11 bases between. This CDR3 region has 13 residues. Germline lookup yields CDR1 MDHEN and CDR2 SYDVKM. Profiled with immunoSEQ multiplex PCR; TCRdb holds only in-frame clones, not every one. This repertoire shows about 340,000 clones, roughly 90% found once; its top ten account for 7% to 8%. Enrollment of patients from Seattle took place during active infection, with longitudinal follow-up. The TCR was taken from a woman in her 70s with COVID-19, enrolled during active disease. The chain carries TRBV28 and TRBJ2-2; tentatively, D is TRBD2 (7 bases). What was sequenced was peripheral blood. The CDR3 protein is CASRGAGTGELFF. The CDR3 coding sequence is TGTGCCAGCCGGGGGGCCGGCACCGGGGAGCTGTTTTTT.